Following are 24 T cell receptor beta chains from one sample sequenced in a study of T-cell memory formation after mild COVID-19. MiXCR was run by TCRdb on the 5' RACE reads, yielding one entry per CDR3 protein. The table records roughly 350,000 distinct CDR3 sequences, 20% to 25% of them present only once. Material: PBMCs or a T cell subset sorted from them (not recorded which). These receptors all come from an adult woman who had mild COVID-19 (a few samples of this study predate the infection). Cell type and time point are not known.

CDR3 amino acids: CASSDLQELDRVGGYTF. The CDR3 DNA reads TGTGCCAGCAGCGATTTACAGGAATTGGACAGGGTGGGTGGCTACACCTTC. The gene calls are TRBV6-1 and TRBJ1-2; 8 positions agree with TRBD1. The junction had 19 bases not matched to a gene; V was cut back by 6 bases and J by 7 bases. CDR1 is MNHNS and CDR2 is SASEGT in the germline V gene. The CDR3 sequence is 17 residues long.

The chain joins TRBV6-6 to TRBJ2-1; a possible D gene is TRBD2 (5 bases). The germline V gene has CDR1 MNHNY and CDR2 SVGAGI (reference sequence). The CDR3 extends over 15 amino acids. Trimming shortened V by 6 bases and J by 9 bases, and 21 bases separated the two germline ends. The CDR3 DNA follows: TGTGCCAGCAGCGCAGAGCCCGGGGTCTACGGTGAGCAGTTCTTC. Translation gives CASSAEPGVYGEQFF.

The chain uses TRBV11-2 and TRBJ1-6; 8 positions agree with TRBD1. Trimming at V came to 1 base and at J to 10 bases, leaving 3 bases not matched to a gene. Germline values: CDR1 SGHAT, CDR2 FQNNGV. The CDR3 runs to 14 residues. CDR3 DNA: TGTGCCAGCAGCTTAGGGACAGGGAAATCACCCCTCCACTTT. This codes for CASSLGTGKSPLHF.

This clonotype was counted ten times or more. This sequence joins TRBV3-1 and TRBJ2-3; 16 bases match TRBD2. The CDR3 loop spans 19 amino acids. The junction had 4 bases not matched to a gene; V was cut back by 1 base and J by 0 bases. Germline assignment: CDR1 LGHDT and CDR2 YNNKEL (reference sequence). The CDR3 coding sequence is TGTGCCAGCAGCCAAGGAGGGACTAGCGGGGGGGGAAGCACAGATACGCAGTATTTT. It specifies CASSQGGTSGGGSTDTQYF.

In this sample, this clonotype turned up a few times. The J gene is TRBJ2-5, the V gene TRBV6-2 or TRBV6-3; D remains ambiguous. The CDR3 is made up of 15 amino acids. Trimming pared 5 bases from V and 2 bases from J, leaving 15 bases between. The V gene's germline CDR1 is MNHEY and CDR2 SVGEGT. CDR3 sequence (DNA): TGTGCCAGCAGTGCCGGCACCAGTGATCAAGAGACCCAGTACTTC. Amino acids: CASSAGTSDQETQYF.

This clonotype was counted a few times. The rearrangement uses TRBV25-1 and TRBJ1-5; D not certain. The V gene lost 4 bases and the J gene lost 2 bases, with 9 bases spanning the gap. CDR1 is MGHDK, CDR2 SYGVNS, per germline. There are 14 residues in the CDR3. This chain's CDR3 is CASSGGYGNQPQHF. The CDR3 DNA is TGTGCCAGCAGTGGGGGATATGGCAATCAGCCCCAGCATTTT.

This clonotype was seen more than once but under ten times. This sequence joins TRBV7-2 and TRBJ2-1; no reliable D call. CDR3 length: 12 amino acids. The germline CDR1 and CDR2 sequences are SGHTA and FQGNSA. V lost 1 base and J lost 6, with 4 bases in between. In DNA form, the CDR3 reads TGTGCCAGCAGCTTAGTGGTCAATGAGCAGTTCTTC. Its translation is CASSLVVNEQFF.

The CDR3 here is CASSRPSGGASDTQYF. CDR3 in DNA: TGTGCCAGCAGCCGCCCGAGCGGGGGGGCCTCGGATACGCAGTATTTT. This chain links TRBV7-6 with TRBJ2-3; 10 bases align to TRBD2. Germline V gene lookup returns CDR1 SGHVS and CDR2 FNYEAQ. The CDR3 spans 16 residues. Trimming at V came to 5 bases and at J to 6 bases, leaving 11 bases not matched to a gene.

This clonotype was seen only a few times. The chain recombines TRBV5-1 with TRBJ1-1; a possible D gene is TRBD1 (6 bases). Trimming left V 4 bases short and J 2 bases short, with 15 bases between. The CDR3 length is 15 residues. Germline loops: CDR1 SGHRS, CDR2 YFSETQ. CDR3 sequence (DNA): TGCGCCAGCAGCCGAACCAGGGGCACTAACACTGAAGCTTTCTTT. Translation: CASSRTRGTNTEAFF.

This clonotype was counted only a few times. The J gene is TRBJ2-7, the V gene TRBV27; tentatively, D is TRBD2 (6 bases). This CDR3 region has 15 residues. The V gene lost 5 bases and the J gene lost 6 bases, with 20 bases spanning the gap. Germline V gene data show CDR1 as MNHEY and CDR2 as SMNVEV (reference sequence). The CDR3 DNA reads TGTGCCAGCAGTCCCCGACTAGGACCCTATGGCGAGCAGTACTTC. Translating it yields CASSPRLGPYGEQYF.

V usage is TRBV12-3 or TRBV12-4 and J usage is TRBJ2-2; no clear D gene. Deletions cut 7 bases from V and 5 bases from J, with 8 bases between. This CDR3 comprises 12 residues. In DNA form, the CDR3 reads TGTGCCAGCAATGGTGGGACCGGGGAGCTGTTTTTT. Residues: CASNGGTGELFF.

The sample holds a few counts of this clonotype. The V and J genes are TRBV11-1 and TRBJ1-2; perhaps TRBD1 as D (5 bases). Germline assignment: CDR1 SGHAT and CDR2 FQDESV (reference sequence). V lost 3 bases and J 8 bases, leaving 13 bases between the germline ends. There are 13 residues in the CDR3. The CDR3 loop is CASSFSGRRGYTF. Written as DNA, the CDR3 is TGTGCCAGCAGCTTTTCAGGGCGAAGAGGCTACACCTTC.

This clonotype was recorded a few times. The CDR3, as DNA: TGTGCCAGCAGTTCCAGCGGGGCGCCCGAAGAGACCCAGTACTTC. Translated, it gives CASSSSGAPEETQYF. The J gene is TRBJ2-5, the V gene TRBV12-3 or TRBV12-4; 7 bases fit TRBD2. The junction had 8 bases not matched to a gene; V was cut back by 4 bases and J by 3 bases. The CDR3 covers 15 residues.

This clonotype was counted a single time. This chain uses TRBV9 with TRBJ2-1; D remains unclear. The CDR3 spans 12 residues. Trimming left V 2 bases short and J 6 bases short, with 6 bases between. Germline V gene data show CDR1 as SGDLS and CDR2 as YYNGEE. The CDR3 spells CASSVMSNEQFF. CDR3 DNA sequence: TGTGCCAGCAGCGTCATGAGCAATGAGCAGTTCTTC.

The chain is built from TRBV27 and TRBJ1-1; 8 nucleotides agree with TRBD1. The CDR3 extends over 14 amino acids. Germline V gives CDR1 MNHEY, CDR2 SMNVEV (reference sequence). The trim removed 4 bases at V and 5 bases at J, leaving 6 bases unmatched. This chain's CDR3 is CASSSRTGRTEAFF. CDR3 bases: TGTGCCAGCAGTTCCCGGACAGGGAGGACTGAAGCTTTCTTT.

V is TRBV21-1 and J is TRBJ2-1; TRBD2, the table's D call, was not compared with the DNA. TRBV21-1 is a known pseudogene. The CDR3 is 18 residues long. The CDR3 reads CASSKEFGRESETNEQFF. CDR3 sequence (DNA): TGTGCCAGCAGCAAAGAATTTGGGCGGGAGAGCGAGACAAATGAGCAGTTCTTC.

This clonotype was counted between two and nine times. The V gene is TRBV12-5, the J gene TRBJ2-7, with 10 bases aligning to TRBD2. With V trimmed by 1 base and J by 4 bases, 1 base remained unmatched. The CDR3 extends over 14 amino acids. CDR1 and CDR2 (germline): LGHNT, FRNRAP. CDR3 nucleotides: TGTGCTAGTGGTTTGGGGACTAGCGGTTACGAGCAGTACTTC. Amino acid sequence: CASGLGTSGYEQYF.

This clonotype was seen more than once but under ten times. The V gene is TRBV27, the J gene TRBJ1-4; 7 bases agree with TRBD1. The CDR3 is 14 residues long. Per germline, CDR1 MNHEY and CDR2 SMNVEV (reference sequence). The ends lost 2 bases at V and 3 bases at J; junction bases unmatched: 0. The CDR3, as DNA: TGTGCCAGCAGTTTACAGGGGGCTAATGAAAAACTGTTTTTT. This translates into CASSLQGANEKLFF.

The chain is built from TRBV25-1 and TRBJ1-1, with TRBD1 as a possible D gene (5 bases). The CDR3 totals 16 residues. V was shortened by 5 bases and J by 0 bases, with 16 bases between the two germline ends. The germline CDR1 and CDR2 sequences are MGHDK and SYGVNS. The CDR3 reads CASSPSQVLMNTEAFF. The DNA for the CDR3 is TGTGCCAGCAGTCCCTCACAGGTACTCATGAACACTGAAGCTTTCTTT.

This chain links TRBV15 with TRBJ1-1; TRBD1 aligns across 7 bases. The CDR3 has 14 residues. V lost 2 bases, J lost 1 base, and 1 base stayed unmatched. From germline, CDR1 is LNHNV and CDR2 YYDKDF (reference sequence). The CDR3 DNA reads TGTGCCACCAGCAGACGGACAGGGAACACTGAAGCTTTCTTT. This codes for CATSRRTGNTEAFF.

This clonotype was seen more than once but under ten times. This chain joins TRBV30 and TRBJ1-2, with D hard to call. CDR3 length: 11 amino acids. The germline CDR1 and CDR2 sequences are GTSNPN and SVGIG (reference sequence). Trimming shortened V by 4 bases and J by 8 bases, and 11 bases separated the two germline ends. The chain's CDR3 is CAWTELWGYTF. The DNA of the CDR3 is TGTGCCTGGACAGAATTATGGGGCTACACCTTC.

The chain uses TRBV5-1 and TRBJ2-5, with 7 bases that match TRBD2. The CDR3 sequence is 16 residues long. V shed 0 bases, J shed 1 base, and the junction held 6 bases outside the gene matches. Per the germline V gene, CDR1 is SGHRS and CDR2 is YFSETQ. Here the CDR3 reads CASSLVGGSIQETQYF. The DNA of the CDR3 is TGCGCCAGCAGCTTGGTTGGCGGGAGCATCCAAGAGACCCAGTACTTC. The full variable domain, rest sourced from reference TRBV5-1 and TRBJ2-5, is KAGVTQTPRYLIKTRGQQVTLSCSPISGHRSVSWYQQTPGQGLQFLFEYFSETQRNKGNFPGRFSGRQFSNSRSEMNVSTLELGDSALYLCASSLVGGSIQETQYFGPGTRLLVL.

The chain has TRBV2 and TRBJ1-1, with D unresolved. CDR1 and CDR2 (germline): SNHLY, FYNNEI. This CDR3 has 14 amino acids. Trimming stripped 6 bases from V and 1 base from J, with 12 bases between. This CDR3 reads CASSSERGNTEAFF. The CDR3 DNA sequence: TGTGCCAGCAGCAGTGAACGGGGGAACACTGAAGCTTTCTTT.

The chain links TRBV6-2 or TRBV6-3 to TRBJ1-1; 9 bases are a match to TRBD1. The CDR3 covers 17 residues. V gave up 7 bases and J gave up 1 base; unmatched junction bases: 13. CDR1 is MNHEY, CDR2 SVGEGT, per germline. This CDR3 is CASIPPGWTGENTEAFF. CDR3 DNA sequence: TGTGCCAGCATCCCACCAGGGTGGACAGGGGAGAACACTGAAGCTTTCTTT.